Following are 32 T cell receptor beta chains from one sample sequenced in a study of breast tumors, draining lymph nodes, adjacent tissues. TCRdb redid the calling of the multiplex PCR reads with MiXCR, one entry per CDR3 protein. Altogether tens of thousands of distinct CDR3 sequences are present, roughly 30% being singletons, with the ten largest covering around 8.1%. Axillary draining lymph nodes of breast cancer patients supplied the node samples. The source material was axillary lymph node tissue. These receptor sequences come from a female donor with breast cancer. Some clones in this sample may be carry-over from other donors' samples.

This clonotype was detected many times. The rearrangement links TRBV2 to TRBJ2-3, with D possibly matching TRBD2 (8 bases). Germline loops: CDR1 SNHLY, CDR2 FYNNEI. This CDR3 spans 15 amino acids. Trimming cost V 6 bases and J 3 bases, with 16 bases left between them. The CDR3 spells CASSGRGRGTDTQYF. CDR3 sequence (DNA): TGTGCCAGCAGCGGGAGGGGGCGCGGAACAGATACGCAGTATTTT. Filled out from reference TRBV2 and TRBJ2-3, the complete variable domain reads EPEVTQTPSHQVTQMGQEVILRCVPISNHLYFYWYRQILGQKVEFLVSFYNNEISEKSEIFDDQFSVERPDGSNFTLKIRSTKLEDSAMYFCASSGRGRGTDTQYFGPGTRLTVL.

This clonotype was counted ten times or more. This sequence joins TRBV18 and TRBJ2-3, with 7 bases aligning to TRBD1. This CDR3 is 14 amino acids long. With 6 bases clipped from V and 2 bases from J, the junction kept 5 bases outside the gene matches. Germline CDR1 KGHSH, CDR2 LQKENI. CDR3 amino acids: CASSPDRVTDTQYF. CDR3 DNA: TGTGCCAGCTCTCCCGACAGGGTCACAGATACGCAGTATTTT.

On this clonotype itself: The conserved final phenylalanine or tryptophan is absent from the CDR3, which likely points to a read error. It is unclear where the CDR3 begins or ends on the DNA, so no DNA is shown, and the CDR3 is as TCRdb lists it. The genes are TRBV15 and TRBJ1-6. The CDR3 is 8 amino acids long, termini counted. Germline V gene lookup returns CDR1 LNHNV and CDR2 YYDKDF (reference sequence). The CDR3 sequence is CATSGGRE.

At least ten counts were recorded for this clonotype. This chain links TRBV7-9 with TRBJ2-2; D remains unclear. The germline V gene encodes CDR1 SEHNR and CDR2 FQNEAQ (reference sequence). CDR3 length: 15 amino acids. The V end lost 3 bases, the J end lost 0 bases, and 8 bases lay between the germline ends. The CDR3 DNA is TGTGCCAGCAGCTTCTCCCCCTCGAACACCGGGGAGCTGTTTTTT. Amino acids: CASSFSPSNTGELFF.

Details on this clonotype: Mismatch with germline at one junction end may stem from a read error. This chain joins TRBV7-9 and TRBJ2-7; 8 nucleotides match TRBD1. This CDR3 has 14 amino acids. From germline, CDR1 is SEHNR and CDR2 FQNEAQ (reference sequence). Written as DNA, the CDR3 is TGTGCTAGCAGCTTGGCCAGGGGGCTCGACGAGCAGTACTTC. Its translation is CASSLARGLDEQYF.

This clonotype appeared many times. This sequence joins TRBV25-1 and TRBJ2-7, with a possible D match to TRBD2 (5 bases). The CDR3 is 13 amino acids. Trimming left V 7 bases short and J 2 bases short, with 12 bases between. CDR1 and CDR2 (germline): MGHDK, SYGVNS. CDR3 sequence (DNA): TGTGCCAGCAAGAACAGCGGCGCCTACGAGCAGTACTTC. Amino acid sequence: CASKNSGAYEQYF.

This clonotype was detected ten times or more. Possible read error: a much larger clone is one base away. The V call is TRBV5-1, the J call TRBJ1-6; D uncertain. CDR3 length: 14 residues. Germline lookup yields CDR1 SGHRS and CDR2 YFSETQ. In nucleotides, the CDR3 is TGCGTCAGCAGCTTGGAACCCTATAATTCCCCCCTCCACTTT. Protein sequence: CVSSLEPYNSPLHF.

This clonotype was counted at least ten times. This sequence joins TRBV7-2 and TRBJ1-2, with a possible D match to TRBD1 (5 bases). The germline V and J ends were trimmed by 7 bases and 8 bases, with 17 bases remaining between them. From germline, CDR1 is SGHTA and CDR2 FQGNSA. CDR3 size: 13 residues. CDR3: CASNEPTGRGYTF. The CDR3 DNA reads as TGTGCCAGCAACGAACCTACAGGAAGAGGCTACACCTTC. The complete variable domain, with remaining parts taken from reference TRBV7-2 and TRBJ1-2, reads GAGVSQSPSNKVTEKGKDVELRCDPISGHTALYWYRQSLGQGLEFLIYFQGNSAPDKSGLPSDRFSAERTGGSVSTLTIQRTQQEDSAVYLCASNEPTGRGYTFGSGTRLTVV.

Comment on this clonotype: A read error may produce the germline difference seen at one junction end. The rearrangement links TRBV6-1 to TRBJ2-4; D not certain. This CDR3 spans 14 amino acids. Germline CDR1 MNHNS, CDR2 SASEGT. CDR3 in amino acids: CASTPSPAKYIQYF. CDR3 bases: TGTGCCAGCACGCCGAGTCCCGCCAAATACATTCAGTACTTC.

The J gene is TRBJ2-7, the V gene TRBV2; D ambiguous. Trimming shortened V by 4 bases and J by 13 bases, and 26 bases separated the two germline ends. The CDR3 runs 15 residues. From germline, CDR1 is SNHLY and CDR2 FYNNEI. The CDR3 DNA is TGTGCCAGCAGTGCGAACGGCTACGGCTTCTACGAGCGATACTTC. As protein: CASSANGYGFYERYF.

J is TRBJ2-3 and V is TRBV9; 7 positions agree with TRBD2. The CDR3 has 16 amino acids. V lost 3 bases and J lost 11; bases outside the gene matches: 18. CDR1 and CDR2 (germline): SGDLS, YYNGEE. As DNA, the CDR3 is TGTGCCAGCAGCGGCTCCGGGACTAAGGGGAGGGCCAAGCAGTATTTT. It codes for CASSGSGTKGRAKQYF.

This clonotype occurred many times. The rearrangement joins TRBV24-1 to TRBJ2-3, with 9 bases fitting TRBD2. The CDR3 runs to 16 residues. Germline V gene data show CDR1 as KGHDR and CDR2 as SFDVKD. The V gene end was trimmed by 0 bases and the J gene end by 0 bases; junction bases not matched to a gene: 0. CDR3 nucleotides: TGTGCCACCAGTGATTTGACTAGCGGGAGCACAGATACGCAGTATTTT. It encodes CATSDLTSGSTDTQYF.

This clonotype was recorded only once. One junction end disagrees with the germline gene, perhaps due to a read error. This rearrangement joins TRBV5-4 to TRBJ2-6, with D possibly matching TRBD1 (6 bases). Germline CDR1 and CDR2: SGHNT and YYREEE (reference sequence). This CDR3 spans 13 amino acids. CDR3 DNA: TGTGCCAGCAGCCTCTCTTGGGACAACGTCCTGACTTTT. Its protein product is CASSLSWDNVLTF.

This clonotype was seen ten or more times. The V call is TRBV5-1, the J call TRBJ1-2; tentatively, D is TRBD1 (6 bases). Germline V CDR1 and CDR2: SGHRS, YFSETQ. Trimming took off 0 bases at V and 5 bases at J, with 14 bases between the two ends. The CDR3 is 15 amino acids. The chain's CDR3 is CASSLETGSWYGYTF. As DNA, the CDR3 is TGCGCCAGCAGCTTGGAAACAGGGAGTTGGTATGGCTACACCTTC. Drawing the rest from reference TRBV5-1 and TRBJ1-2, the complete variable domain is KAGVTQTPRYLIKTRGQQVTLSCSPISGHRSVSWYQQTPGQGLQFLFEYFSETQRNKGNFPGRFSGRQFSNSRSEMNVSTLELGDSALYLCASSLETGSWYGYTFGSGTRLTVV.

A remark on this clonotype: A much more abundant neighbour one base away suggests this may be a read error. This chain links TRBV6-1 with TRBJ2-2; 8 bases match TRBD2. CDR3 size: 16 residues. Germline values: CDR1 MNHNS, CDR2 SASEGT. V shed 3 bases, J shed 2 bases, and the junction held 5 bases outside the gene matches. CDR3 sequence: CASSDSGKHNTGELFF. In nucleotides, the CDR3 is TGTGCCAGCAGTGATAGCGGGAAGCACAACACCGGGGAGCTGTTTTTT.

This clonotype has ten or more counts. The V and J genes are TRBV27 and TRBJ1-5; D not resolved. The CDR3 covers 12 residues. From germline, CDR1 is MNHEY and CDR2 SMNVEV (reference sequence). The V gene lost 4 bases and the J gene lost 4 bases, with 5 bases spanning the gap. CDR3 sequence: CASSSPNQPQHF. For the CDR3, the DNA is TGTGCCAGCAGTTCTCCTAATCAGCCCCAGCATTTT.

At least ten counts were recorded for this clonotype. The chain recombines TRBV20-1 with TRBJ2-3; 14 bases agree with TRBD2. This CDR3 contains 15 residues. V was pared by 6 bases and J by 5 bases, with 7 bases of the junction left unmatched. The germline V gene encodes CDR1 DFQATT and CDR2 SNEGSKA (reference sequence). The CDR3 loop reads CSASGTSGRIDTQYF. The CDR3 nucleotides read TGCAGTGCGTCCGGGACTAGCGGGAGAATAGATACGCAGTATTTT.

This clonotype was detected ten times or more. V usage is TRBV6-2 or TRBV6-3 and J usage is TRBJ2-7; D is possibly TRBD1 or TRBD2 (5 bases each). This CDR3 has 14 amino acids. Trimming stripped 5 bases from V and 5 bases from J, with 16 bases between. In germline, CDR1 is MNHEY, CDR2 SVGEGT. The CDR3 region has the DNA TGTGCCAGCAGTCTGGGACCGAGCTACAACGAGCAGTACTTC. Residues: CASSLGPSYNEQYF.

This clonotype appeared many times. The CDR3 DNA sequence: TGTGCCAGCAGCGTAGGTGGGACAGGGGGTCACTATGGCTACACCTTC. Translated, it gives CASSVGGTGGHYGYTF. The gene calls are TRBV9 and TRBJ1-2; 11 nucleotides line up with TRBD1. V gave up 0 bases and J gave up 3 bases; unmatched junction bases: 4. The CDR3 sequence is 16 residues long. The germline V gene has CDR1 SGDLS and CDR2 YYNGEE.

Notes on this clonotype: A read error is possible here, since a much larger clone lies one base away. The CDR3 protein is CSAESPGANALTF. CDR3 sequence (DNA): TGCAGTGCTGAAAGTCCTGGGGCCAACGCCCTGACTTTC. This chain joins TRBV20-1 and TRBJ2-6, with D maybe TRBD1 (5 bases). Germline CDR1 is DFQATT and CDR2 is SNEGSKA (reference sequence). This CDR3 is built from 13 residues.

In the case of this clonotype: Germline is not matched at one junction end, which may reflect a read error. CDR3 loop: CASSLDRRPRPNPFHLTDTKYF. CDR3 coding DNA: TGTGCCAGCAGCTTAGACCGTCGACCGCGGCCAAATCCCTTTCACCTCACAGATACGAAGTATTTT. The V gene is TRBV11-3, the J gene TRBJ2-3, with D hard to call. The germline V gene has CDR1 SGHNT and CDR2 YENEEA. The CDR3 extends over 22 amino acids.

In this sample, this clonotype turned up many times. The CDR3 sequence is CASSFQRGQPQHF. CDR3 coding DNA: TGTGCCAGCAGTTTCCAGCGAGGTCAGCCCCAGCATTTT. The genes are TRBV6-5 and TRBJ1-5, with D uncertain. Trimming removed 4 bases from V and 6 bases from J, with 10 bases in between. Germline V CDR1 and CDR2: MNHEY, SVGAGI. The CDR3 spans 13 residues.

This clonotype was counted at least ten times. The chain recombines TRBV20-1 with TRBJ2-1, with 12 nucleotides matching TRBD2. CDR1 is DFQATT and CDR2 is SNEGSKA in the germline V gene (reference sequence). The CDR3 loop spans 13 amino acids. J gave up 9 bases and V 6 bases, and 6 bases lay outside the gene matches. CDR3 DNA sequence: TGCAGTGCCAAGACTAGCGGGAGAGGTGAGCAGTTCTTC. Residues: CSAKTSGRGEQFF.

This clonotype was counted a few times. The conserved closing phenylalanine or tryptophan is absent in this CDR3, likely reflecting a read error. Because the CDR3's place on the DNA is in doubt, the DNA is left out and the CDR3 is given as listed by TCRdb. The rearrangement uses TRBV4-2 and TRBJ2-7. A total of 10 residues make up the CDR3, ends included. Germline V gene data show CDR1 as LGHNA and CDR2 as YNFKEQ. CDR3: CASSQESGVK.

This clonotype was seen more than once but under ten times. CDR3 sequence reads: CASSFRTGTHTEAFF. The CDR3 nucleotides read TGTGCCAGCAGCTTTAGGACAGGGACCCACACTGAAGCTTTCTTT. The chain carries TRBV7-2 and TRBJ1-1; TRBD1 aligns across 8 bases. CDR1 and CDR2 (germline): SGHTA, FQGNSA. CDR3 size: 15 residues. The ends lost 3 bases at V and 3 bases at J; junction bases unmatched: 6.

A remark on this clonotype: The conserved phenylalanine or tryptophan normally closing the CDR3 is absent here, so this likely arose from a read error. This rearrangement joins TRBV5-6 to TRBJ1-3; no clear D. V was cut by 0 bases and J by 2 bases, with 9 bases left in between. The CDR3 runs to 15 residues. Germline V gene data show CDR1 as SGHDT and CDR2 as YYEEEE. CDR3 protein: CASSLAARTGNTIYL. The CDR3 bases are TGTGCCAGCAGCTTGGCCGCTAGGACTGGAAACACCATATATCTT.

About this clonotype: With a much larger clone just one base away, this may be a read error. J is TRBJ2-5 and V is TRBV20-1; 7 bases map to TRBD2. Per the germline V gene, CDR1 is DFQATT and CDR2 is SNEGSKA (reference sequence). The CDR3 runs to 14 residues. Trimming at V came to 1 base and at J to 13 bases, leaving 15 bases not matched to a gene. The CDR3 is CSARGPLAGALAYF. The CDR3 DNA sequence: TGCAGTGCTAGAGGTCCGCTGGCGGGAGCCCTCGCGTACTTC.

This clonotype showed up just once. Because it lacks the conserved phenylalanine or tryptophan at the end, this CDR3 is likely a read error. The CDR3 DNA is TGCAGTGCTAGGACAGATGCGCAGTATTCT. Translation gives CSARTDAQYS. This rearrangement joins TRBV20-1 to TRBJ2-3, with D maybe TRBD1 (5 bases). CDR1 DFQATT and CDR2 SNEGSKA come from the germline V gene (reference sequence). CDR3 size: 10 residues.

The table lists this clonotype with many counts. This chain links TRBV12-3 or TRBV12-4 with TRBJ2-1; the D gene is possibly TRBD2 (6 bases). The V and J ends lost 8 bases and 4 bases respectively, with 12 bases between them. The CDR3 spans 13 residues. This chain's CDR3 is CASGTHQYNEQFF. The CDR3 DNA reads TGTGCCAGCGGGACTCACCAATACAATGAGCAGTTCTTC.

Concerning this clonotype: One end of the junction does not line up with germline, which may come from a read error. The V call is TRBV7-9, the J call TRBJ2-7; tentatively, D is TRBD2 (5 bases). The CDR3 spans 14 residues. The germline gives CDR1 SEHNR, CDR2 FQNEAQ (reference sequence). CDR3 amino acids: CASGLGLGAYEQYF. DNA of the CDR3: TGTGCCAGCGGCTTAGGACTTGGGGCCTACGAGCAGTACTTC. Full variable domain (missing parts from reference TRBV7-9 and TRBJ2-7): DTGVSQNPRHKITKRGQNVTFRCDPISEHNRLYWYRQTLGQGPEFLTYFQNEAQLEKSRLLSDRFSAERPKGSFSTLEIQRTEQGDSAMYLCASGLGLGAYEQYFGPGTRLTVT.

Ten or more counts support this clonotype. The chain recombines TRBV19 with TRBJ2-7, with 7 bases fitting TRBD1. CDR1 and CDR2 from the germline V gene are LNHDA and SQIVND (reference sequence). Trimming at V came to 3 bases and at J to 5 bases, leaving 4 bases not matched to a gene. This CDR3 has 13 residues. The CDR3 DNA reads TGTGCCAGTAGTATTCGTGACAGGGACGAGCAGTACTTC. This encodes CASSIRDRDEQYF.

This clonotype was found a few times. It may be a read error: a sequence one base away is much more abundant. The genes are TRBV28 and TRBJ2-7; 14 positions match TRBD2. The CDR3 totals 16 residues. Germline V lookup: CDR1 MDHEN, CDR2 SYDVKM. The CDR3 DNA reads TGTGCCAGCAGTTTATCGGGACTAGCGGGAGTCTACGAGCAGCACTTC. Its translation is CASSLSGLAGVYEQHF.